The 11 T cell receptor beta chains in this list originate from one sample, sequenced in a study of blood T cell repertoires in COVID-19. Using immunoSEQ multiplex PCR, the repertoire was profiled, and TCRdb retains in-frame clones only, with some absent. This sample has roughly 140,000 clones; roughly 80% occur once, and the top ten carry about 7.3%. The specimen was PBMCs or T cells enriched from blood (not recorded which). These receptors were obtained from a man in his fifties or sixties who had recovered from COVID-19.

By sample fraction, this clone is large. The CDR3 DNA reads TGTGCCAGCAGCTTAGTAACAGGGGGCTTAATGAACACTGAAGCTTTCTTT. It codes for CASSLVTGGLMNTEAFF. This rearrangement joins TRBV7-8 to TRBJ1-1; 9 bases agree with TRBD1. This CDR3 has 17 amino acids. J gave up 0 bases and V 1 base, and 6 bases lay outside the gene matches. Germline V gene lookup returns CDR1 SGHVS and CDR2 FQNEAQ.

V usage is TRBV6-5 and J usage is TRBJ2-5; tentatively, D is TRBD1 (7 bases). Trimming took 6 bases from V and 5 from J, leaving 19 bases between them. The CDR3 is 15 residues long. Germline V lookup: CDR1 MNHEY, CDR2 SVGAGI. CDR3 in amino acids: CASSQQQGRGETQYF. CDR3 nucleotides: TGTGCCAGCAGCCAACAACAGGGGCGGGGCGAGACCCAGTACTTC.

The rearrangement joins TRBV5-1 to TRBJ2-3; 8 positions agree with TRBD1. Germline lookup yields CDR1 SGHRS and CDR2 YFSETQ. The CDR3 consists of 16 residues. Unmatched junction bases numbered 6, after V lost 0 bases and J lost 3 bases. Here the CDR3 reads CASSLGQGSGTDTQYF. DNA of the CDR3: TGCGCCAGCAGCTTGGGACAGGGGTCGGGGACAGATACGCAGTATTTT.

This chain joins TRBV5-4 and TRBJ1-2, with 7 bases lining up with TRBD1. CDR3 length: 14 amino acids. The germline gives CDR1 SGHNT, CDR2 YYREEE (reference sequence). After removal of 2 bases from V and 3 bases from J, the junction contained 4 bases not matched to a gene. The CDR3 sequence: CASSLRGGDYGYTF. The CDR3 DNA follows: TGTGCCAGCAGCTTAAGAGGGGGCGACTATGGCTACACCTTC.

V and J are TRBV7-2 and TRBJ2-5; tentatively, D is TRBD1 (5 bases). CDR3 length equals 14 residues. The V gene's germline CDR1 is SGHTA and CDR2 FQGNSA. Trimming cost V 2 bases and J 6 bases, with 13 bases left between them. DNA for the CDR3: TGTGCCAGCAGCTTAAGCCAGGGTGCCAAGACCCAGTACTTC. It yields the protein CASSLSQGAKTQYF.

J is TRBJ2-3 and V is TRBV5-4, with 7 bases aligning to TRBD1. J was trimmed by 4 bases and V by 0 bases; bases with no gene match: 5. Per the germline V gene, CDR1 is SGHNT and CDR2 is YYREEE (reference sequence). This CDR3 is 15 amino acids long. The CDR3 sequence is CASSLAGQGADTQYF. For the CDR3, the DNA is TGTGCCAGCAGCTTGGCGGGGCAGGGGGCAGATACGCAGTATTTT.

The rearrangement uses TRBV3-1 (or the pseudogene TRBV3-2) and TRBJ2-2; 8 bases align to TRBD2. Germline lookup yields CDR1 LGHDT and CDR2 YNNKEL (reference sequence). The CDR3 is made up of 15 amino acids. V dropped 4 bases and J dropped 4; count of bases not matched to a gene: 5. CDR3 sequence: CASSPVSGSTGELFF. The CDR3 nucleotides are TGTGCCAGCAGCCCTGTCAGCGGGAGCACCGGGGAGCTGTTTTTT.

This chain's CDR3 is CASSLGLAGDREQFF. The CDR3, as DNA: TGTGCCAGCAGCTTGGGACTAGCGGGGGACCGTGAGCAGTTCTTC. The V call is TRBV5-4, the J call TRBJ2-1, with 12 bases that match TRBD2. CDR3 size: 15 residues. V lost 0 bases and J lost 9; bases outside the gene matches: 4. Looked up from germline, CDR1 is SGHNT and CDR2 is YYREEE (reference sequence).

V gene TRBV5-1 combines with J gene TRBJ2-3; D is uncertain. Germline V gene data show CDR1 as SGHRS and CDR2 as YFSETQ. Trimming took 1 base from V and 0 from J, leaving 9 bases between them. This CDR3 has 15 amino acids. The CDR3 DNA reads as TGCGCCAGCAGCTTGTCGAGCCTCAGCACAGATACGCAGTATTTT. Its translation is CASSLSSLSTDTQYF.

There are a few counts of this clone. The rearrangement links TRBV16 to TRBJ1-3, with D hard to call. Deletions cut 2 bases from V and 0 bases from J, with 11 bases between. Per the germline V gene, CDR1 is KGHSY and CDR2 is FQNENV. The CDR3 consists of 16 residues. CDR3 nucleotides: TGTGCCAGCAGCCAAACCGGGATGGCCTCTGGAAACACCATATATTTT. It yields the protein CASSQTGMASGNTIYF.

This chain joins TRBV18 and TRBJ1-3, with 7 bases aligning to TRBD1. From germline, CDR1 is KGHSH and CDR2 LQKENI. The V and J ends lost 0 bases and 0 bases, in that order; junction bases with no gene match: 5. The CDR3 spans 17 residues. The CDR3 is CASSPPGQLSSGNTIYF. The CDR3 DNA reads as TGTGCCAGCTCACCACCGGGACAGCTTTCCTCTGGAAACACCATATATTTT.